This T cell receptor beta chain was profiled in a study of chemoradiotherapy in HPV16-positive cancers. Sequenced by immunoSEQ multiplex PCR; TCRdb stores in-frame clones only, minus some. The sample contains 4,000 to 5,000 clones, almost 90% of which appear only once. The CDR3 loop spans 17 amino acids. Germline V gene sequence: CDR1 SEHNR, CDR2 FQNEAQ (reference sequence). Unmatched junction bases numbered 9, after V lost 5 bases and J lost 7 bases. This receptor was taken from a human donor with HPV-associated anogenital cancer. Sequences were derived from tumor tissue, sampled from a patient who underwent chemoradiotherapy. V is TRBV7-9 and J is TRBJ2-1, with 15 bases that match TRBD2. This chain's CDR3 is CASSPWTSGGARNEQFF. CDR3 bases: TGTGCCAGCAGCCCGTGGACTAGCGGGGGGGCACGGAATGAGCAGTTCTTC.